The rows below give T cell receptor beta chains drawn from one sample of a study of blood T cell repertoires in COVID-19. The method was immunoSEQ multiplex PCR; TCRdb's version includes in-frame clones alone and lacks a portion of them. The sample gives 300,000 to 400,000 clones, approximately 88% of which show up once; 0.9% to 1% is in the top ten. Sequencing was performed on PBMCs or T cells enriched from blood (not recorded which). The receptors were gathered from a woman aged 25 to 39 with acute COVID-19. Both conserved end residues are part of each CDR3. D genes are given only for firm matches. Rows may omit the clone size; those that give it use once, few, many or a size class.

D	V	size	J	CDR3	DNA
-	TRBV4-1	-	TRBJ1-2	CASSQDLGAMGYGYTF	TGCGCCAGCAGCCAAGATCTTGGGGCGATGGGATATGGCTACACCTTC
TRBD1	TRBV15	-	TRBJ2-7	CATSRVRDSQYEQYF	TGTGCCACCAGCAGAGTAAGGGACAGCCAATACGAGCAGTACTTC
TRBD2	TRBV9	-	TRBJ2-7	CASSVSPSGDYEQYF	TGTGCCAGCAGCGTATCACCTAGCGGAGATTACGAGCAGTACTTC
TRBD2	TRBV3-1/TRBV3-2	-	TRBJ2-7	CASSPQRGLAGAYEQYF	TGTGCCAGCAGCCCCCAACGGGGACTAGCGGGAGCCTACGAGCAGTACTTC
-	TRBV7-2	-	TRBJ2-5	CASSPTSLQETQYF	TGTGCCAGCAGCCCCACTAGCCTTCAAGAGACCCAGTACTTC
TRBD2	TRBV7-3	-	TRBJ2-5	CASSPHSGGETQYF	TGTGCCAGCAGCCCCCATTCGGGGGGAGAGACCCAGTACTTC
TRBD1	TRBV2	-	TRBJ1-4	CASRTRTGGNEKLFF	TGTGCCAGCAGAACCCGGACAGGGGGGAATGAAAAACTGTTTTTT
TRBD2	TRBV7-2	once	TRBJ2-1	CASSLSSGGADEQFF	TGTGCCAGCAGCTTATCGTCCGGGGGGGCCGATGAGCAGTTCTTC
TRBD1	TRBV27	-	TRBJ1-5	CASSSWGTGTGLNQPQHF	TGTGCCAGCAGTTCTTGGGGAACCGGGACAGGGCTCAATCAGCCCCAGCATTTT
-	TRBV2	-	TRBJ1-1	CASRRNTEAFF	TGTGCCAGCAGGAGGAACACTGAAGCTTTCTTT
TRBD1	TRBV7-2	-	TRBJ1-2	CASSLGQLVDPYTF	TGTGCCAGCAGCTTGGGACAGCTGGTTGACCCTTACACCTTC
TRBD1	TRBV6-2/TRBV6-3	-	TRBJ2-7	CASSYGRGQSEQYF	TGTGCCAGCAGTTACGGCAGGGGGCAGAGCGAGCAGTACTTC
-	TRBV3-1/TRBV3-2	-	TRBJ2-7	CASSQEGAKYEQYF	TGTGCCAGCAGCCAAGAGGGGGCCAAGTACGAGCAGTACTTC
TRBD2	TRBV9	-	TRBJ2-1	CASSVSGAEQFF	TGTGCCAGCAGCGTTAGCGGGGCTGAGCAGTTCTTC
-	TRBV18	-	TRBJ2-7	CASSPSSGGLYEQYF	TGTGCCAGCTCACCCTCCAGTGGAGGCCTCTACGAGCAGTACTTC
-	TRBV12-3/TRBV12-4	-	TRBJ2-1	CASSLRGNEQFF	TGTGCCAGCAGTTTAAGAGGCAATGAGCAGTTCTTC
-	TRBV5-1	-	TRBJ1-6	CASSLDRTVGGNSPLHF	TGCGCCAGCAGCTTGGACCGGACAGTAGGAGGTAATTCACCCCTCCACTTT
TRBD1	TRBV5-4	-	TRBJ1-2	CASSATGPYGYTF	TGTGCCAGCAGCGCGACAGGGCCCTATGGCTACACCTTC
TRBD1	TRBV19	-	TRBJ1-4	CATKDRDRGIEKLFF	TGTGCCACCAAAGACCGGGACAGGGGTATTGAAAAACTGTTTTTT
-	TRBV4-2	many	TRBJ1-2	CASSQGRRGYGYTF	TGTGCCAGCAGCCAAGGTAGGAGGGGCTATGGCTACACCTTC
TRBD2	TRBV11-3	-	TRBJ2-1	CASSFQLAGYNEQFF	TGTGCCAGCAGCTTCCAACTAGCGGGCTACAATGAGCAGTTCTTC
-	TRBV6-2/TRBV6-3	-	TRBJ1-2	CASSYPYRETNYGYTF	TGTGCCAGCAGTTACCCATACAGAGAAACTAACTATGGCTACACCTTC
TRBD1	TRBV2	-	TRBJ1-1	CASRGQVRWNTEAFF	TGTGCCAGCAGGGGACAGGTAAGGTGGAACACTGAAGCTTTCTTT
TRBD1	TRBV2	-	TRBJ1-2	CASRIQGALYSYTF	TGTGCCAGCCGGATACAGGGGGCTCTTTATAGCTACACCTTC
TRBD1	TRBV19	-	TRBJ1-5	CASSGGTAYSNQPQHF	TGTGCCAGTAGTGGGGGGACAGCCTATAGCAATCAGCCCCAGCATTTT
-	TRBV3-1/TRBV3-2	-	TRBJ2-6	CASSKTGASGANVLTF	TGTGCCAGCAGCAAGACAGGTGCTTCTGGGGCCAACGTCCTGACTTTC
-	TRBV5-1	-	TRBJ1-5	CASSLQGTNYSNQPQHF	TGCGCCAGCAGCCTCCAGGGTACCAATTATAGCAATCAGCCCCAGCATTTT
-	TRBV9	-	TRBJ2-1	CASSVAATAGEQFF	TGTGCCAGCAGCGTAGCGGCAACTGCAGGTGAGCAGTTCTTC
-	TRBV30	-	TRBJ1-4	CAWSPEGREKLFF	TGTGCCTGGAGTCCGGAGGGCCGTGAAAAACTGTTTTTT
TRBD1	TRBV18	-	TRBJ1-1	CASSRNRGRGNTEAFF	TGTGCCAGCTCACGCAACAGGGGGCGGGGGAACACTGAAGCTTTCTTT
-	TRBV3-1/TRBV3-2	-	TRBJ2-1	CASSLFLYEQFF	TGTGCCAGCAGCCTCTTCTTATATGAGCAGTTCTTC
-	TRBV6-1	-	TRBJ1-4	CASSEAHRVNEKLFF	TGTGCCAGCAGTGAAGCGCACAGGGTAAATGAAAAACTGTTTTTT
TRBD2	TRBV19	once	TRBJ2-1	CATSSGGRNEQFF	TGTGCCACTTCTAGCGGGGGCCGAAATGAGCAGTTCTTC
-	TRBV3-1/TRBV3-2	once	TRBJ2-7	CASSRTISYEQYF	TGTGCCAGCAGCAGGACTATTTCCTACGAGCAGTACTTC
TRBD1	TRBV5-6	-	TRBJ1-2	CASSLRQGERAGGYTF	TGTGCCAGCAGCTTACGACAGGGGGAGAGGGCTGGTGGCTACACCTTC
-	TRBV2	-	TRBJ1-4	CASNPGQNEKLFF	TGTGCCAGCAATCCCGGACAGAATGAAAAACTGTTTTTT
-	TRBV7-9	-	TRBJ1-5	CASSLEGNHQPQHF	TGTGCCAGCAGCTTAGAGGGGAATCATCAGCCCCAGCATTTT
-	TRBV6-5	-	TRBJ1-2	CASSRDTESIYGYTF	TGTGCCAGCAGCCGGGACACCGAGAGTATCTATGGCTACACCTTC
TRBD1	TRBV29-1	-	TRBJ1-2	CSVETGVYGYTF	TGCAGCGTTGAAACAGGGGTCTATGGCTACACCTTC
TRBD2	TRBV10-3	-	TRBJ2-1	CAIGNEGGSGVPSSYNEQFF	TGTGCCATCGGCAATGAGGGGGGTAGCGGGGTCCCGAGCTCCTACAATGAGCAGTTCTTC
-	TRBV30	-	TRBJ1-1	CAWRRSGQLNTEAFF	TGTGCCTGGAGACGGTCGGGACAACTGAACACTGAAGCTTTCTTT
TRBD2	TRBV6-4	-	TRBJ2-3	CASSFSGGPGDTQYF	TGTGCCAGCAGTTTTAGCGGGGGCCCCGGGGATACGCAGTATTTT
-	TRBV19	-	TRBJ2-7	CASSMGTETQQYF	TGTGCCAGTAGTATGGGTACGGAGACTCAGCAGTACTTC
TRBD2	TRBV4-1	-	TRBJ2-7	CASSQGKSGVYEQYF	TGCGCCAGCAGCCAAGGGAAAAGCGGGGTCTACGAGCAGTACTTC
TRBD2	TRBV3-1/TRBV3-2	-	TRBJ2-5	CASRNTSGGEETQYF	TGTGCCAGCAGGAATACTAGCGGGGGGGAAGAGACCCAGTACTTC
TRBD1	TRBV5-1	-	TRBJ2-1	CASSIDRGAVFIYEQFF	TGCGCCAGCAGCATAGACAGGGGCGCGGTCTTTATATATGAGCAGTTCTTC
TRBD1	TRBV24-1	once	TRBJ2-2	CATSDSDRGSGELFF	TGTGCCACCAGTGATTCTGACAGGGGGTCTGGGGAGCTGTTTTTT
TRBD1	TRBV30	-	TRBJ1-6	CAWSHVGQGAWGSDSALHF	TGTGCCTGGAGCCACGTGGGACAGGGGGCTTGGGGGTCCGATTCGGCCCTCCACTTT
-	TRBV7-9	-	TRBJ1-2	CASSRPIQVAYGYTF	TGTGCCAGCAGCCGTCCCATACAGGTTGCCTATGGCTACACCTTC